This is a list of T cell receptor beta chains from one sample in a study of blood T cell repertoires in COVID-19. Clones were sequenced by immunoSEQ multiplex PCR, and TCRdb holds only the in-frame ones, with some missing. The sample has 300,000 or so clones, 70% to 90% seen once. The sample was peripheral blood. Receptors originate from a woman in her thirties or forties with acute or convalescent COVID-19. Both conserved end residues are part of each CDR3. Expanded clones get a size class; other rows say once, few or many, or leave the size out.

j_call clone_size v_call cdr3_aa
TRBJ1-6 - TRBV7-9 CASSANGANSPLHF
TRBJ2-6 - TRBV4-2 CASSPEGGARSGANVLTF
TRBJ1-2 once TRBV11-2 CASSLSPGLYGYTF
TRBJ2-2 once TRBV27 CASSFLGLGTPAGELFF
TRBJ2-6 - TRBV9 CASRQGAGANVLTF
TRBJ1-2 - TRBV11-2 CASSPTGSYGYTF
TRBJ2-1 - TRBV14 CASSQDGGTGGKIRSYNEQFF
TRBJ1-5 - TRBV7-9 CASSSTGTDNQPQHF
TRBJ2-1 - TRBV2 CASSVAGQGASGSYNEQFF
TRBJ1-2 - TRBV4-1 CASSQEEDGRRGYTF
TRBJ1-2 once TRBV6-5 CASSYQGAHYGYTF
TRBJ2-3 - TRBV24-1 CATSDAGGDTQYF
TRBJ1-1 - TRBV6-5 CASSYSDRNTEAFF
TRBJ2-1 - TRBV6-1 CASSEAFIRRVSYNEQFF
TRBJ1-2 - TRBV27 CASSGTGYYGYTF
TRBJ2-2 - TRBV9 CASSAKTAQPGELFF
TRBJ2-1 - TRBV9 CASGIAGGLYNEQFF
TRBJ1-1 - TRBV5-6 CASSYGTLGRAFF
TRBJ1-2 - TRBV2 CASTLYPGLAGYTF
TRBJ1-5 few TRBV30 CAWSVQGNQPQHF
TRBJ1-5 - TRBV19 CASSMGGFQPQHF
TRBJ2-2 - TRBV5-1 CASSLEEALTGELFF
TRBJ2-1 - TRBV7-8 CASSLGRLAGLGGYNEQFF
TRBJ1-2 once TRBV6-2/TRBV6-3 CASSYSSTGRGYTF
TRBJ1-1 - TRBV2 CASSLQGGNTEAFF
TRBJ2-1 - TRBV19 CASSFLGLADHNEQFF
TRBJ2-1 - TRBV24-1 CATRESYGEIAGNEQFF
TRBJ1-3 - TRBV4-2 CASSHTGSGNTIYF
TRBJ1-5 - TRBV5-5 CASSPSPARVYNQPQHF
TRBJ2-5 - TRBV12-3/TRBV12-4 CATRGGARETQYF
TRBJ2-5 - TRBV11-2 CASSSPPSVQETQYF
TRBJ1-2 - TRBV7-9 CAWDRENYGYTF
TRBJ1-2 - TRBV27 CASSLPPWAGLGAANYGYTF
TRBJ1-1 - TRBV3-1/TRBV3-2 CASSPRTGSNTEAFF
TRBJ2-5 - TRBV10-3 CAISDSRRSPQETQYF
TRBJ1-1 - TRBV10-3 CAISPLLGDHMNTEAFF
TRBJ1-2 - TRBV30 CAWSYGTGRFGSTF
TRBJ2-1 - TRBV29-1 CSVDPGRGRPYNEQFF
TRBJ2-3 once TRBV20-1 CSARRADTQYF
TRBJ1-2 - TRBV5-4 CASSLEGDNDYGYTF
TRBJ1-3 - TRBV12-3/TRBV12-4 CASGRQYGNTIYF
TRBJ2-2 once TRBV5-1 CASSGQGTNTGELFF
TRBJ1-5 - TRBV6-1 CASSEVGTEYQPQHF
TRBJ1-1 - TRBV5-1 CASSLSGERAEAFF
TRBJ2-1 - TRBV4-2 CASSQDMRLAGGRDEQFF
TRBJ1-2 - TRBV6-5 CASNPGGLGGYTF
TRBJ2-2 - TRBV5-8 CASSLVAPNTGELFF
TRBJ2-2 - TRBV10-1 CASSESTGQGPNTGELFF
TRBJ1-5 - TRBV7-9 CASRSGRDNQPQHF
TRBJ2-3 - TRBV2 CASGGRGSTDTQYF
TRBJ1-2 - TRBV6-5 CATRDREGYGYTF
TRBJ2-5 - TRBV2 CASSHGTSGAPPDF
TRBJ1-2 - TRBV24-1 CATSPRGVPIYGYTF
TRBJ2-5 - TRBV11-2 CASSLDQDSQETQYF